This note documents a single T cell receptor (beta chain) sequence. The target antigen is unknown. The entry originates in a study of PD-1 blockade in classical Hodgkin lymphoma. Study-wide results and limits: With CD4+ cells, TCR diversity rose significantly by C4D1, but not with CD8+ cells. Possible causes of repertoire differences, disease activity or prior therapy, remain undefined.

Germline V gives CDR1 MNHNS, CDR2 SASEGT. Trimming stripped 1 base from V and 6 bases from J, with 15 bases between. The CDR3 consists of 16 residues. Time point defined: cycle 4 day 1 (C4D1), after less than seven weeks of nivolumab. Every patient had relapsed following autologous stem cell transplantation, and cohorts differed in brentuximab vedotin exposure. Magnetic negative selection of thawed PBMCs yielded the CD8+ T cells. TCRdb's table, derived via immunoSEQ multiplex PCR, lists solely in-frame clones and lacks some. The table has about 20,000 clones, over 65% seen once. V and J are TRBV6-1 and TRBJ1-4, with a tentative D call TRBD1 (5 bases). The source was CD8+ T cells from blood, collected before the fourth cycle of nivolumab. The receptor comes from a human donor with classical Hodgkin lymphoma. CDR3 DNA sequence: TGTGCCAGCAGTGAAGGCTGGGGGATGTCTGATGAAAAACTGTTTTTT. This gives the protein CASSEGWGMSDEKLFF.